This T cell receptor beta chain was captured by sequencing in a study of blood T cell repertoires in COVID-19. Study-wide background: The United States, Italy and Spain were the sources of the acute and convalescent COVID-19 samples. PBMCs, B-cell-depleted T cells, or T cells provided the cDNA or gDNA that made up the material.

Authors' methods: Estimation of nucleated cell counts was performed using reference gene primer amplification. The protocol was immunoSEQ multiplex PCR, while the TCRdb copy is restricted to in-frame clones and leaves out a portion. The DNA was the basis for D and trimming; V, J and clone size are from that table. The table records roughly 50,000 clones, 80% to 90% of them present only once. V lost 8 bases and J 4 bases, leaving 12 bases between the germline ends. CDR3 length: 13 residues. Germline V gives CDR1 KGHSY, CDR2 FQNENV. The TCR comes from a woman aged 80 or over with acute or convalescent COVID-19. The chain recombines TRBV16 with TRBJ1-5; no reliable D call. The sample consisted of peripheral blood. CDR3 loop: CASASSGNQPQHF. In DNA form, the CDR3 reads TGTGCCAGCGCTAGTTCGGGGAATCAGCCCCAGCATTTT. The variable domain in full, completed from reference TRBV16 and TRBJ1-5, reads GEEVAQTPKHLVRGEGQKAKLYCAPIKGHSYVFWYQQVLKNEFKFLISFQNENVFDETGMPKERFSAKCLPNSPCSLEIQATKLEDSAVYFCASASSGNQPQHFGDGTRLSIL.